A single sample is the source of the 5 T cell receptor beta chains below, sequenced in a study of blood T cell repertoires in COVID-19. TCRdb's table, derived via immunoSEQ multiplex PCR, lists solely in-frame clones and lacks some. Among some 41,000 clones listed, 86% were seen once. The sequencing sample was made of peripheral blood. The receptors come from a human donor in a cohort sampled during active COVID-19.

The genes are TRBV7-8 and TRBJ1-4, with D possibly being TRBD1 (6 bases). V gave up 5 bases and J gave up 2 bases, with 12 bases separating them. The CDR3 covers 15 residues. From germline, CDR1 is SGHVS and CDR2 FQNEAQ. The CDR3 region is CASSATGTTNEKLFF. For the CDR3, the DNA is TGTGCCAGCAGCGCAACAGGGACGACTAATGAAAAACTGTTTTTT.

The chain is built from TRBV7-2 and TRBJ1-1, with 11 bases that match TRBD1. The CDR3 contains 16 residues. Germline CDR1 and CDR2: SGHTA and FQGNSA. V shed 0 bases, J shed 2 bases, and the junction held 2 bases outside the gene matches. The CDR3 bases are TGTGCCAGCAGCTTAGCTGGGACAGGGGGTAACACTGAAGCTTTCTTT. It yields the protein CASSLAGTGGNTEAFF.

This clone was recorded a few times. This chain links TRBV7-9 with TRBJ2-7; perhaps TRBD1 as D (6 bases). Germline V gene lookup returns CDR1 SEHNR and CDR2 FQNEAQ (reference sequence). This CDR3 region has 16 residues. V gave up 5 bases and J gave up 3 bases, with 20 bases separating them. The CDR3 loop reads CASSPIPTTGFYEQYF. For the CDR3, the DNA is TGTGCCAGCAGCCCCATCCCTACGACAGGATTCTACGAGCAGTACTTC. The full variable domain, in which reference TRBV7-9 and TRBJ2-7 provide the parts outside the CDR3, is DTGVSQNPRHKITKRGQNVTFRCDPISEHNRLYWYRQTLGQGPEFLTYFQNEAQLEKSRLLSDRFSAERPKGSFSTLEIQRTEQGDSAMYLCASSPIPTTGFYEQYFGPGTRLTVT.

The rearrangement links TRBV30 to TRBJ2-5, with 9 positions matching TRBD1. The germline gives CDR1 GTSNPN, CDR2 SVGIG (reference sequence). The CDR3 contains 16 residues. J gave up 0 bases and V 3 bases, and 8 bases lay outside the gene matches. The CDR3 spells CAWRATGTGYQETQYF. CDR3 DNA: TGTGCCTGGAGGGCGACCGGGACAGGGTACCAAGAGACCCAGTACTTC.

This chain joins TRBV19 and TRBJ1-3; 7 bases agree with TRBD1. From germline, CDR1 is LNHDA and CDR2 SQIVND (reference sequence). The ends lost 7 bases at V and 2 bases at J; junction bases unmatched: 8. The CDR3 loop spans 15 amino acids. CDR3 sequence: CASMDRRHPGNTIYF. CDR3 DNA sequence: TGTGCCAGTATGGACAGGAGACACCCTGGAAACACCATATATTTT.